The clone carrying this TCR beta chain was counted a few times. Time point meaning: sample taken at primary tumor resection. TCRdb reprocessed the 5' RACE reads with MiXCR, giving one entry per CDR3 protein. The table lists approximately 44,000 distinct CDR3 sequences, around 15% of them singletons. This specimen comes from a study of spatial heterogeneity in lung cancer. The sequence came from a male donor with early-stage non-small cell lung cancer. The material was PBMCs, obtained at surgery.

The CDR3 DNA reads TGCAGTGCCCTTAATGAATACTATGGCTACACCTTC. This codes for CSALNEYYGYTF. The chain is built from TRBV20-1 and TRBJ1-2, with D unresolved. V was trimmed by 6 bases and J by 3 bases, leaving 11 bases between them. This CDR3 has 12 amino acids. Germline lookup yields CDR1 DFQATT and CDR2 SNEGSKA (reference sequence).